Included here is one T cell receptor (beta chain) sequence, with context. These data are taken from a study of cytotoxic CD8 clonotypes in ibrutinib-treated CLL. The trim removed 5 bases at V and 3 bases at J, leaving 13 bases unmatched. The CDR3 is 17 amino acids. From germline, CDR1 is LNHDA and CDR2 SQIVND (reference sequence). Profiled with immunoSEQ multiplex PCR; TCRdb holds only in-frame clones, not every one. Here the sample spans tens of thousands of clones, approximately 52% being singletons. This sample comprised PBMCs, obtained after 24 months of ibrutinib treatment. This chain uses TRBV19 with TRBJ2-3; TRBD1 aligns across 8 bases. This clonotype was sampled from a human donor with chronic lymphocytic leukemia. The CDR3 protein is CASSRWAGGAKTDTQYF. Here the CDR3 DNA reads TGTGCCAGTAGTCGGTGGGCAGGGGGCGCGAAGACAGATACGCAGTATTTT.